This record looks at one TCR beta chain sequence and its context. The antigen this receptor binds is unknown. The record has no base qualities; no much larger clone is one base away. The germline V gene yields KGHDR for CDR1 and SFDVKD for CDR2. At the junction V is shortened by 2 bases and J by 4 bases, with 21 bases in between. The CDR3 numbers 18 residues from cysteine through phenylalanine. Here the CDR3 DNA is all that survives: 54 bases in frame from base 1. This sample stems from a study of vaccination effects on CD4 cells after COVID-19 (dated by TCRdb to between 2021 and 2024). Broadly, across the study: Across the study, the median time from the second dose to post-vaccine sampling was 72 days (range 14 to 241). SARS-CoV-2 spike-specific CD4+ TCR repertoires from before and after mRNA vaccination were compared in COVID-19 convalescent patients and in infection-naive vaccine recipients. The full study included roughly 10 COVID-19 convalescent patients and a few SARS-CoV-2-naive healthy vaccine recipients. The Oncomine TCR Beta short-read assay on an Illumina iSeq 100 was used to sequence cultures from other donors in the study.

Study-level results and caveats: Clones induced by infection and clones induced by vaccination both contracted markedly at late timepoints after vaccination, which fits with T cell responses waning over time. Among healthy vaccine recipients, nearly all vaccine-induced clones were SARS-CoV-2 mono-reactive, and only 1 of 255 was cross-reactive with common cold coronaviruses. The study was limited by a small number of convalescent patients, and early post-infection timepoints were lacking.

Library preparation employed the immunoSEQ multiplex PCR assay. DNA from the CD4+ T cells that had been cultured and isolated underwent TCR beta CDR3 sequencing. The original methods were these. Non-productive TCR sequences were removed and reads were trimmed to the CDR3 region, keeping CDR3s of at least 7 amino acids. The MANAFEST web app was used to pick out antigen-specific clonotypes by comparing their expansion in peptide wells with that in reference cultures. To count as positive, a clone had to show expansion at FDR<0.05 compared with the reference and with all other wells, an odds ratio above 5, and a frequency above 0.1% in two replicate wells. A clonotype was called cross-reactive if it was significantly expanded both in SARS-CoV-2 spike wells and in at least one common cold coronavirus spike condition. CDR3 similarity was assessed by Levenshtein distance using the stringdist R package, and unrooted trees were constructed with ape in R 3.6.1. TCRdb stores this immuneACCESS table with in-frame sequences only. Part of the clones is absent; in the studies checked, under half of the shortfall reflects unresolved V genes, and no reason is known for the rest. D and trimming come from the DNA, and the V and J calls and clone size come from that table. The table for this sample lists about 66,000 clones; roughly 76% of them were counted only once. Approximately 0.95% of the sample rests with the top ten.

To identify antigen-specific CD4+ T cell clonotypes by their expansion, the ViraFEST assay first stimulated PBMC with viral peptide pools and then applied TCR sequencing. After approximately eleven days of culture, CD4+ T cells were isolated with the EasySep CD4+ T cell isolation kit. Two doses of either the BNT162b2 or the mRNA-1273 mRNA SARS-CoV-2 vaccine were administered to participants. The absence of prior SARS-CoV-2 infection in healthy vaccine recipients was confirmed by negative nucleocapsid antibodies before and after vaccination. Approximately 2 million PBMC per well were cultured in IMDM with roughly 5% human AB serum, 9 to 10 IU/ml IL-2 and gentamicin, plus 10 ug/ml peptides. Half of the culture medium was replaced with fresh IL-2-containing medium on days 3 and 7. Each peptide stimulation condition was cultured in triplicate wells unless otherwise noted. PBMC were separated from whole blood using Ficoll-Paque Plus gradient centrifugation and were then either cryopreserved at -140C or used fresh. The overlapping peptide pools covered the spike proteins of SARS-CoV-2 as well as those of the common cold coronaviruses HCoV-NL63, HCoV-OC43 and HCoV-229E. The QIAamp micro DNA kit was used to extract genomic DNA from the cultured CD4+ T cells.

Here the chain combines TRBV24-1 and TRBJ2-3; D gene: possibly TRBD1, on 5 matching bases. This TCR was sampled from a human donor who received a COVID-19 vaccine. This specimen was CD4+ T cells from PBMCs cultured with HCoV-OC43 spike peptides, taken after COVID-19 vaccination. Reading the label with the study, this specimen's cell subset or site is: HCoV-OC43 spike overlapping peptide pool stimulation. The CDR3 loop reads CATSDSRDNQGTSDTQYF. DNA sequence: TGTGCCACCAGTGATTCCCGAGACAATCAGGGTACTTCAGATACGCAGTATTTT.